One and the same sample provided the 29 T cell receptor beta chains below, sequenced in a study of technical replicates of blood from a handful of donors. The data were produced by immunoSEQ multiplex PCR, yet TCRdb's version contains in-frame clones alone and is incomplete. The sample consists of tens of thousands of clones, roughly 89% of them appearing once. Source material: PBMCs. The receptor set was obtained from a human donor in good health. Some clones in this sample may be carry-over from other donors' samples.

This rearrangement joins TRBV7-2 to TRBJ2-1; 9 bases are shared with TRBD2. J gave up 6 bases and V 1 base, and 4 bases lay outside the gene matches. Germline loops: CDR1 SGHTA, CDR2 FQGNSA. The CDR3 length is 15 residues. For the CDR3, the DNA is TGTGCCAGCAGCTTAGAGGGACTAGCAGGCAATGAGCAGTTCTTC. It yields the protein CASSLEGLAGNEQFF.

CDR3 nucleotide sequence: TGTGCCAGCAGCTTCATGGGACAGAACACTGAAGCTTTCTTT. Its translation is CASSFMGQNTEAFF. This chain joins TRBV5-5 and TRBJ1-1, with D perhaps TRBD1 (6 bases). The CDR3 length is 14 residues. Trimming removed 2 bases from V and 1 base from J, with 9 bases in between. CDR1 and CDR2 from the germline V gene are SGHKS and YYEKEE (reference sequence).

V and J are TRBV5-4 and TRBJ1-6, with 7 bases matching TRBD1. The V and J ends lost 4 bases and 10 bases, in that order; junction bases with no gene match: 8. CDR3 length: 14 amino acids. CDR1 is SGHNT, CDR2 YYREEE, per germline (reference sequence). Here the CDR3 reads CASSTRQGESPLHF. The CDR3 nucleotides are TGTGCCAGCAGCACCAGACAGGGAGAATCACCCCTCCACTTT.

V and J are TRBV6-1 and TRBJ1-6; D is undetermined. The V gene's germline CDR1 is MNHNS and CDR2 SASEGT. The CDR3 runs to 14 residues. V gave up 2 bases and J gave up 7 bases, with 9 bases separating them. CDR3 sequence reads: CASSEIRANSPLHF. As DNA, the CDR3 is TGTGCCAGCAGTGAAATCCGAGCGAATTCACCCCTCCACTTT.

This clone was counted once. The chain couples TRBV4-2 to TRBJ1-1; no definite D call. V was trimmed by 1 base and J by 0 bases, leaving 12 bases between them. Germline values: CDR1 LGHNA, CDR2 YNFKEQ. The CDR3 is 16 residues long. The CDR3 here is CASSQGKTTMNTEAFF. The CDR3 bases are TGTGCCAGCAGCCAAGGAAAGACTACAATGAACACTGAAGCTTTCTTT.

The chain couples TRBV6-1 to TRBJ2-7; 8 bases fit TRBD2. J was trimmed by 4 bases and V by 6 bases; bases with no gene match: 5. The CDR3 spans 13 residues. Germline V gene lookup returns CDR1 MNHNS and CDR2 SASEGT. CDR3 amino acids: CASSRLAWYEQYF. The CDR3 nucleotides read TGTGCCAGCAGCCGACTAGCGTGGTACGAGCAGTACTTC.

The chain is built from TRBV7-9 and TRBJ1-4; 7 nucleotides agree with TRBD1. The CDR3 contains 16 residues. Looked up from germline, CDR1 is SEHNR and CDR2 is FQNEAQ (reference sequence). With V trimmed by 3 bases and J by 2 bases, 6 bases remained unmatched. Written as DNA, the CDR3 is TGTGCCAGCAGCTTTGAGGCAGGGGGTACTAATGAAAAACTGTTTTTT. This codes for CASSFEAGGTNEKLFF.

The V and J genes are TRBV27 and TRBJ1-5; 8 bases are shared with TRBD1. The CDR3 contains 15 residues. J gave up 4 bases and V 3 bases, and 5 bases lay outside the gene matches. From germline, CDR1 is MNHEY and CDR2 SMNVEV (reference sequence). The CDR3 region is CASSFGQGANQPQHF. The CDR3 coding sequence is TGTGCCAGCAGTTTCGGGCAGGGGGCGAATCAGCCCCAGCATTTT.

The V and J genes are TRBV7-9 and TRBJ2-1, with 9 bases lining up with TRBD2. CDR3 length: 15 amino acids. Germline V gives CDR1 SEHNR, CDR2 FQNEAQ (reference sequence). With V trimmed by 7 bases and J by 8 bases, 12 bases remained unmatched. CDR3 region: CASTQGRAGGYEQFF. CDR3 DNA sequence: TGTGCCAGCACCCAGGGGAGAGCGGGGGGCTATGAGCAGTTCTTC.

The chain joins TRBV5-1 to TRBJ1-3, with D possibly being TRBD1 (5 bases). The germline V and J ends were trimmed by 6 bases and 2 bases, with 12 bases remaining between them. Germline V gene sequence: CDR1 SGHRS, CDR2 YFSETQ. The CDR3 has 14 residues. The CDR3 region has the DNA TGCGCCAGCACGGAGGGGTCGCCTGGAAACACCATATATTTT. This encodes CASTEGSPGNTIYF.

CDR3 sequence (DNA): TGTGCCTGGAGTGACGGCACGGGATCCTACGAGCAGTACTTC. Translating it yields CAWSDGTGSYEQYF. This chain connects TRBV30 to TRBJ2-7; D may be TRBD2 (5 bases). The CDR3 is 14 residues long. Germline loops: CDR1 GTSNPN, CDR2 SVGIG (reference sequence). Trimming shortened V by 1 base and J by 1 base, and 11 bases separated the two germline ends. Filled out from reference TRBV30 and TRBJ2-7, the complete variable domain reads SQTIHQWPATLVQPVGSPLSLECTVEGTSNPNLYWYRQAAGRGLQLLFYSVGIGQISSEVPQNLSASRPQDRQFILSSKKLLLSDSGFYLCAWSDGTGSYEQYFGPGTRLTVT.

Here the CDR3 DNA reads TGCAGTGCTAGAGATCGCGAGCAGTACTTC. It specifies CSARDREQYF. This chain joins TRBV20-1 and TRBJ2-7; no reliable D call. The germline gives CDR1 DFQATT, CDR2 SNEGSKA (reference sequence). This CDR3 has 10 residues. Trimming pared 0 bases from V and 6 bases from J, leaving 3 bases between.

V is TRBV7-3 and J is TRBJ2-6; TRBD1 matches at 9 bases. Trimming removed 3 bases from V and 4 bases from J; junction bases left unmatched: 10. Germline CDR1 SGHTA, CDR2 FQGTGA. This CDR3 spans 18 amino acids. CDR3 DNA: TGTGCCAGCAGCTTCGGACAGGGGACACCCAGAGGGGCCAACGTCCTGACTTTC. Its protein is CASSFGQGTPRGANVLTF.

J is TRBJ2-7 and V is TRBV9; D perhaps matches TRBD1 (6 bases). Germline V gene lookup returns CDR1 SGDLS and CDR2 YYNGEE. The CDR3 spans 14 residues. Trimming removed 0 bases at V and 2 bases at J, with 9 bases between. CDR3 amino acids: CASSVEDRPYEQYF. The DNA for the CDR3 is TGTGCCAGCAGCGTAGAGGACAGACCCTACGAGCAGTACTTC.

The CDR3 loop is CASTPRGGASNYGYTF. The CDR3 DNA sequence: TGTGCCAGTACCCCCCGGGGGGGCGCCAGCAACTATGGCTACACCTTC. V is TRBV19 and J is TRBJ1-2; a possible D gene is TRBD1 (6 bases). Looked up from germline, CDR1 is LNHDA and CDR2 is SQIVND (reference sequence). CDR3 length: 16 residues. Trimming stripped 7 bases from V and 2 bases from J, with 20 bases between.

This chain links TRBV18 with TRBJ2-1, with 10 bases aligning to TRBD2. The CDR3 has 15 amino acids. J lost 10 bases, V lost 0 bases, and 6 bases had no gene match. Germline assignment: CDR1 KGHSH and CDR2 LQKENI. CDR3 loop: CASSPPQREGGEQFF. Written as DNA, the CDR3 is TGTGCCAGCTCACCACCCCAGCGGGAGGGAGGCGAGCAGTTCTTC.

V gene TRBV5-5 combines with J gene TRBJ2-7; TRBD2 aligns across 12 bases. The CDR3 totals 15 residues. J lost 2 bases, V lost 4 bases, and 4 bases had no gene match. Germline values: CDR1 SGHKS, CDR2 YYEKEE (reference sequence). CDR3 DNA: TGTGCCAGCAGCCTGACTAGCGGGGGCCCCTACGAGCAGTACTTC. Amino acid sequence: CASSLTSGGPYEQYF.

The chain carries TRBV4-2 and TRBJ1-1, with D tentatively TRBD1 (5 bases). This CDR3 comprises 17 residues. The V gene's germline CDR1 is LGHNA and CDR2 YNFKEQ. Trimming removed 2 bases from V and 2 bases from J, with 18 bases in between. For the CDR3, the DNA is TGTGCCAGCAGCCAATATGAAGGGGCAGGAAAAAACACTGAAGCTTTCTTT. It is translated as CASSQYEGAGKNTEAFF.

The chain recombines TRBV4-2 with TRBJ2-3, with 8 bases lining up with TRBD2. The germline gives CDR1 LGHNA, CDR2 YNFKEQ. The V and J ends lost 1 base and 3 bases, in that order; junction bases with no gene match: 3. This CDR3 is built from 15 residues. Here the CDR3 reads CASSQAGGPTDTQYF. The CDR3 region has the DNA TGTGCCAGCAGCCAAGCGGGAGGGCCGACAGATACGCAGTATTTT.

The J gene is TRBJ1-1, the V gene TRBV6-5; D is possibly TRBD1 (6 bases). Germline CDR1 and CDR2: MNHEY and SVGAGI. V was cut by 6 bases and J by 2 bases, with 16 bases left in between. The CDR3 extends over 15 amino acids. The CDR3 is CASSFTGTTNTEAFF. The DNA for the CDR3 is TGTGCCAGCAGCTTTACCGGGACAACCAACACTGAAGCTTTCTTT.

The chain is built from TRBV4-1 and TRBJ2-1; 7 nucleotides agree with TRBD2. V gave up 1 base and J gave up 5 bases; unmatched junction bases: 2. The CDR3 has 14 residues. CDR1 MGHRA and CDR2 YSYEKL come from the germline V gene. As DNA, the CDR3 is TGCGCCAGCAGCCAAGCGGGGGGACACAATGAGCAGTTCTTC. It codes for CASSQAGGHNEQFF.

The CDR3 DNA is TGCGCCAGCAGCTTGGGGCTAGCGGGGCCAGATACGCAGTATTTT. Its protein product is CASSLGLAGPDTQYF. The chain is built from TRBV5-1 and TRBJ2-3, with 9 bases matching TRBD2. The CDR3 is 15 residues long. Looked up from germline, CDR1 is SGHRS and CDR2 is YFSETQ. V was clipped by 0 bases and J by 4 bases; unmatched bases: 3.

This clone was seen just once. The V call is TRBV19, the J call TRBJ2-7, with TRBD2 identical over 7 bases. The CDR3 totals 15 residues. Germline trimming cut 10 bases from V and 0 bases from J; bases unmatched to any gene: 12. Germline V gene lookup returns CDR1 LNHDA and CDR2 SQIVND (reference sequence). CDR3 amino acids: CATSFSRGSSYEQYF. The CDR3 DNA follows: TGTGCCACTAGCTTCTCGCGGGGGAGCTCCTACGAGCAGTACTTC.

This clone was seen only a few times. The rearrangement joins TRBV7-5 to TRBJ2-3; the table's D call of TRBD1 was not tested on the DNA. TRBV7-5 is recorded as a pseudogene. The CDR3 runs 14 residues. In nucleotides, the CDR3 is TGTGTCAGAAGCGATAAGGGGGCGAGAGATACGCAGTATTTT. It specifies CVRSDKGARDTQYF.

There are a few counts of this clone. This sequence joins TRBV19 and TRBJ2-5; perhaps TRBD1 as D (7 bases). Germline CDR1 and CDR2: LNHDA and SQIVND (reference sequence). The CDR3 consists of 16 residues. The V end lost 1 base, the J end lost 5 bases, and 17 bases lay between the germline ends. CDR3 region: CASSIVRGVGAETQYF. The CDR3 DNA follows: TGTGCCAGTAGTATAGTCAGGGGGGTAGGGGCGGAGACCCAGTACTTC.

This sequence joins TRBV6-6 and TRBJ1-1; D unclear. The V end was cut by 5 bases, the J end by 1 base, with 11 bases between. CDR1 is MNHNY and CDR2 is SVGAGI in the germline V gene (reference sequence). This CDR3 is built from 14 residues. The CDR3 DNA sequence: TGTGCCAGCAGTCCCGCTGGAGGGAACACTGAAGCTTTCTTT. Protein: CASSPAGGNTEAFF.

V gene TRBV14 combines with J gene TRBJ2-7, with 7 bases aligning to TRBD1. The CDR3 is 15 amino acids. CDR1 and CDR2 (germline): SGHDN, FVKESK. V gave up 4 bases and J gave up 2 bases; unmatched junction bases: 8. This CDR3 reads CASSRVGTATYEQYF. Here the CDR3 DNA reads TGTGCCAGCAGCCGAGTTGGGACAGCTACCTACGAGCAGTACTTC.

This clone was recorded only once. CDR3 amino acids: CASSPTYSGGSVDTQYF. CDR3 DNA: TGTGCCAGCAGCCCCACCTATAGCGGAGGTTCGGTGGATACGCAGTATTTT. The V and J genes are TRBV4-2 and TRBJ2-3; perhaps TRBD2 as D (6 bases). V gave up 4 bases and J gave up 6 bases, with 23 bases separating them. Germline V gene sequence: CDR1 LGHNA, CDR2 YNFKEQ. This CDR3 has 17 residues.

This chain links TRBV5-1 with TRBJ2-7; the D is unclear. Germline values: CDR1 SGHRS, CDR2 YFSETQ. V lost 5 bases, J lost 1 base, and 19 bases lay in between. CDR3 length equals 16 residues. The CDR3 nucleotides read TGCGCCAGCAGGTACGCAGGTGGCCCTGGGTCCTACGAGCAGTACTTC. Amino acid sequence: CASRYAGGPGSYEQYF.